In this sample, the clone carrying this TCR beta chain turned up many times. As yet, its antigen is unknown. The record originates from a study of glioma-infiltrating T cells. Study-wide results and caveats: Gliomas, especially low-grade, showed above-expected tissue-blood divergence; non-neoplastic patients showed below. CDR3 overlap between tissue and blood was very small.

The iRepertoire nested amplicon-rescue multiplex PCR amplified TCR alpha and beta CDR3s from RNA. Tissue mRNA or PBMC total RNA, about 90-450 ng, went into one-step reverse transcription and amplification. TCRdb used MiXCR to reprocess the multiplex PCR reads, holding one entry per CDR3 protein. The data hold 110,000 or so distinct CDR3 sequences, with less than 30% observed a single time. In germline, CDR1 is DFQATT, CDR2 SNEGSKA (reference sequence). The V and J ends lost 3 bases and 6 bases respectively, with 11 bases between them. This CDR3 is 12 amino acids long. The chain recombines TRBV20-1 with TRBJ1-2; D is possibly TRBD1 (6 bases). This TCR came from a human donor with low-grade glioma or glioblastoma, undergoing nonglioma brain surgery, or in good health (not recorded which). Input material: glioma tissue, nonneoplastic brain tissue, or PBMCs (not recorded which). For the CDR3, the DNA is TGCAGTGCTAGCAGGGGAAAGGATGGCTACACCTTC. Translation gives CSASRGKDGYTF.